These 22 T cell receptor beta chains were all obtained from the same sample, sequenced in a study of blood T cell repertoires in COVID-19. Generated by immunoSEQ multiplex PCR, the TCRdb table keeps only in-frame clones and is missing some. The table has 85,000 to 90,000 clones, 86% seen once. Sequences were obtained from peripheral blood. Receptors were obtained from a human donor in a cohort sampled during active COVID-19.

The chain has TRBV2 and TRBJ2-6; D is possibly TRBD1 (5 bases). There are 15 residues in the CDR3. Between the trimmed V and J ends, which lost 8 bases and 2 bases, there was a span of 13 bases. CDR1 is SNHLY and CDR2 is FYNNEI in the germline V gene. CDR3 residues: CASQRQRPGANVLTF. The CDR3 nucleotides are TGTGCCAGCCAAAGACAGCGCCCTGGGGCCAACGTCCTGACTTTC.

The V call is TRBV2, the J call TRBJ1-1; D remains ambiguous. This CDR3 contains 14 residues. Trimming took off 1 base at V and 1 base at J, with 7 bases between the two ends. Germline values: CDR1 SNHLY, CDR2 FYNNEI. CDR3 sequence: CASSEGGTNTEAFF. The CDR3 nucleotides are TGTGCCAGCAGTGAAGGTGGCACGAACACTGAAGCTTTCTTT.

The chain joins TRBV15 to TRBJ2-1; 11 bases line up with TRBD2. V lost 0 bases and J lost 10; bases outside the gene matches: 5. Germline V CDR1 and CDR2: LNHNV, YYDKDF (reference sequence). The CDR3 consists of 15 residues. CDR3 residues: CATSRETSGSGEQFF. The CDR3 region has the DNA TGTGCCACCAGCAGAGAAACTAGCGGGAGTGGGGAGCAGTTCTTC.

The rearrangement links TRBV6-4 to TRBJ1-1; the D gene is possibly TRBD1 (6 bases). Germline CDR1 reads MRHNA; CDR2 reads SNTAGT. The CDR3 is made up of 13 amino acids. V was trimmed by 3 bases and J by 7 bases, leaving 12 bases between them. The chain's CDR3 is CASSEMTGSEAFF. CDR3 in DNA: TGTGCCAGCAGTGAGATGACAGGTAGTGAAGCTTTCTTT.

The CDR3 sequence: CASSVAITDTQYF. CDR3 bases: TGTGCCAGCAGCGTAGCCATCACAGATACGCAGTATTTT. The chain couples TRBV9 to TRBJ2-3; no firm D call. CDR3 length equals 13 residues. The germline V gene encodes CDR1 SGDLS and CDR2 YYNGEE. Trimming left V 0 bases short and J 2 bases short, with 4 bases between.

The chain employs TRBV6-5 and TRBJ2-5; 7 bases map to TRBD1. Germline loops: CDR1 MNHEY, CDR2 SVGAGI. V lost 5 bases and J lost 1; bases outside the gene matches: 1. The CDR3 has 13 residues. As DNA, the CDR3 is TGTGCCAGCAGTCGGGACAGCCAAGAGACCCAGTACTTC. Translating it yields CASSRDSQETQYF.

CDR3 DNA sequence: TGTGCCAGCTCCCTGGGGGGGGCCACCTACGAGCAGTACTTC. Amino acids: CASSLGGATYEQYF. The V gene is TRBV2, the J gene TRBJ2-7, with D perhaps matching TRBD2 (7 bases). The germline V and J ends were trimmed by 8 bases and 2 bases, with 16 bases remaining between them. Per the germline V gene, CDR1 is SNHLY and CDR2 is FYNNEI. CDR3 length: 14 amino acids.

In its sample, this clone was seen a few times. The V gene is TRBV7-8, the J gene TRBJ2-1; TRBD2 matches at 7 bases. CDR1 SGHVS and CDR2 FQNEAQ come from the germline V gene. This CDR3 is built from 13 residues. V shed 5 bases, J shed 10 bases, and the junction held 8 bases outside the gene matches. The CDR3 DNA is TGTGCCAGCAGCCGTAGAGAAGCGGGAGAGCAGTTCTTC. Its translation is CASSRREAGEQFF.

The chain employs TRBV19 and TRBJ1-1; D is unresolved. The V end was cut by 3 bases, the J end by 4 bases, with 15 bases between. This CDR3 contains 15 residues. CDR1 LNHDA and CDR2 SQIVND come from the germline V gene (reference sequence). Here the CDR3 DNA reads TGTGCCAGTAGTATCATGGCGGGAATGGGCACTGAAGCTTTCTTT. Its translation is CASSIMAGMGTEAFF.

This rearrangement joins TRBV19 to TRBJ1-6, with D uncertain. Germline V gene data show CDR1 as LNHDA and CDR2 as SQIVND (reference sequence). Trimming left V 6 bases short and J 0 bases short, with 12 bases between. This CDR3 contains 16 residues. The CDR3 DNA follows: TGTGCCAGTAGGATCCGGGAAAACTCCTATAATTCACCCCTCCACTTT. Its translation: CASRIRENSYNSPLHF.

The chain links TRBV5-6 to TRBJ1-2, with D hard to call. The CDR3 totals 13 residues. Germline-derived CDR1 and CDR2 are SGHDT and YYEEEE. Deletions cut 0 bases from V and 8 bases from J, with 11 bases between. CDR3 sequence reads: CASSLARGGGYTF. The CDR3 nucleotides are TGTGCCAGCAGCTTGGCCCGGGGAGGGGGCTACACCTTC. Supplemented by reference TRBV5-6 and TRBJ1-2, the full variable domain reads DAGVTQSPTHLIKTRGQQVTLRCSPKSGHDTVSWYQQALGQGPQFIFQYYEEEERQRGNFPDRFSGHQFPNYSSELNVNALLLGDSALYLCASSLARGGGYTFGSGTRLTVV.

This rearrangement joins TRBV18 to TRBJ2-1; 9 bases are shared with TRBD2. This CDR3 has 14 amino acids. In germline, CDR1 is KGHSH, CDR2 LQKENI. V lost 2 bases to trimming and J lost 9 bases; unmatched junction nucleotides: 5. The CDR3 DNA sequence: TGTGCCAGCTCACCAGGGCGGGGGGGCTCTGAGCAGTTCTTC. Translation gives CASSPGRGGSEQFF.

In its sample, this clone was seen many times. The CDR3, as DNA: TGTGCCAGCAGCGCCGGAGACGGCACTGAAGCTTTCTTT. It yields the protein CASSAGDGTEAFF. This chain uses TRBV9 with TRBJ1-1; D not certain. Germline CDR1 and CDR2: SGDLS and YYNGEE. Trimming took off 3 bases at V and 4 bases at J, with 10 bases between the two ends. The CDR3 runs to 13 residues.

V usage is TRBV16 and J usage is TRBJ2-5; D is possibly TRBD1 (5 bases). The length of the CDR3 is 15 residues. V was cut by 2 bases and J by 9 bases, with 19 bases left in between. CDR1 is KGHSY and CDR2 is FQNENV in the germline V gene. This CDR3 is CASSQQGRPGGAQYF. CDR3 nucleotides: TGTGCCAGCAGCCAACAGGGTCGCCCGGGTGGGGCCCAGTACTTC.

The chain employs TRBV29-1 and TRBJ1-1, with 8 bases fitting TRBD1. CDR1 is SQVTM, CDR2 ANQGSEA, per germline. The CDR3 spans 13 residues. V trimming: 6 bases; J trimming: 4 bases; junction bases outside the gene matches: 7. The CDR3 is CSVRQGTTTEAFF. The CDR3 bases are TGCAGCGTGCGACAGGGGACGACCACTGAAGCTTTCTTT.

The rearrangement links TRBV6-1 to TRBJ2-3; 7 bases fit TRBD2. The V gene's germline CDR1 is MNHNS and CDR2 SASEGT. CDR3 size: 15 residues. V was clipped by 2 bases and J by 2 bases; unmatched bases: 4. In DNA, the CDR3 is TGTGCCAGCAGTGAATCGGCGGGGGACACAGATACGCAGTATTTT. It yields the protein CASSESAGDTDTQYF.

The V and J genes are TRBV19 and TRBJ2-1; TRBD1 is a possible D gene (5 bases). Germline CDR1 reads LNHDA; CDR2 reads SQIVND (reference sequence). Between the trimmed V and J ends, which lost 0 bases and 7 bases, there was a span of 7 bases. This CDR3 spans 13 amino acids. For the CDR3, the DNA is TGTGCCAGTAGTATAGAGTCAGGGAATGAGCAGTTCTTC. Residues: CASSIESGNEQFF.

Regarding this clone: This same CDR3 is encoded by further DNA sequences in the sample. The rearrangement joins TRBV7-2 to TRBJ2-7; 7 bases fit TRBD2. The CDR3 contains 13 residues. CDR1 SGHTA and CDR2 FQGNSA come from the germline V gene. V gave up 5 bases and J gave up 4 bases; unmatched junction bases: 5. The CDR3 coding sequence is TGTGCCAGCAGCCCCCCGGGGGGATACGAGCAGTACTTC. This codes for CASSPPGGYEQYF.

This chain uses TRBV7-3 with TRBJ1-2; 8 nucleotides agree with TRBD1. CDR1 and CDR2 (germline): SGHTA, FQGTGA. V dropped 2 bases and J dropped 0; count of bases not matched to a gene: 8. This CDR3 contains 17 residues. The CDR3 is CASSLGRQGRPNYGYTF. DNA of the CDR3: TGTGCCAGCAGCTTAGGCAGACAGGGGCGCCCTAACTATGGCTACACCTTC. Combining the CDR3 with reference TRBV7-3 and TRBJ1-2 gives the whole variable domain GAGVSQTPSNKVTEKGKYVELRCDPISGHTALYWYRQSLGQGPEFLIYFQGTGAADDSGLPNDRFFAVRPEGSVSTLKIQRTERGDSAVYLCASSLGRQGRPNYGYTFGSGTRLTVV.

The chain links TRBV7-8 to TRBJ2-1, with a weak D call TRBD2 (5 bases). V lost 3 bases and J 3 bases, leaving 6 bases between the germline ends. The CDR3 runs to 13 residues. Germline assignment: CDR1 SGHVS and CDR2 FQNEAQ. In nucleotides, the CDR3 is TGTGCCAGCAGCTTGACTAACTACAATGAGCAGTTCTTC. Translation: CASSLTNYNEQFF.

This chain uses TRBV2 with TRBJ2-3; tentatively, D is TRBD2 (6 bases). V lost 6 bases to trimming and J lost 2 bases, with 18 bases between them. The CDR3 totals 16 residues. The germline V gene encodes CDR1 SNHLY and CDR2 FYNNEI. The CDR3 DNA reads TGTGCCAGCAGAGCGTCGGGTAGCGGACTCACAGATACGCAGTATTTT. This sequence encodes CASRASGSGLTDTQYF. Full variable domain (remainder filled in from reference TRBV2 and TRBJ2-3): EPEVTQTPSHQVTQMGQEVILRCVPISNHLYFYWYRQILGQKVEFLVSFYNNEISEKSEIFDDQFSVERPDGSNFTLKIRSTKLEDSAMYFCASRASGSGLTDTQYFGPGTRLTVL.

J is TRBJ2-1 and V is TRBV6-6; D unclear. This CDR3 has 11 residues. With 7 bases removed from V and 5 bases from J, the gap between germline ends came to 6 bases. The germline gives CDR1 MNHNY, CDR2 SVGAGI (reference sequence). The CDR3 DNA is TGTGCCAGCACCATAGACAATGAGCAGTTCTTC. Residues: CASTIDNEQFF.